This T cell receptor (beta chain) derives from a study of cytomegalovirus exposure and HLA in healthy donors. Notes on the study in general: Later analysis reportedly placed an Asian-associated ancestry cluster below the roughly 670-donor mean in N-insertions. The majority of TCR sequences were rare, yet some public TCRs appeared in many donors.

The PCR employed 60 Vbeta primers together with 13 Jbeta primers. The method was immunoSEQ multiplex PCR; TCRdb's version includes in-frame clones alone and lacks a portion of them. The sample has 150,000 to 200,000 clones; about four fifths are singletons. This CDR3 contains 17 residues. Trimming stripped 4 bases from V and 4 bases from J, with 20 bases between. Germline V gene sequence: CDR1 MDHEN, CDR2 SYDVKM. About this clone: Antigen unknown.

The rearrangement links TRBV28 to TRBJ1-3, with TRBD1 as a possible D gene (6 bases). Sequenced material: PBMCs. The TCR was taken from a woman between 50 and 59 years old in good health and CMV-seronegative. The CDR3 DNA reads TGTGCCAGCAGTTCCCTCTCGGCGGGGGCAGCCGGAAACACCATATATTTT. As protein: CASSSLSAGAAGNTIYF.